Presented here are 14 T cell receptor beta chains from one specimen sequenced in a study of metastatic and nonmetastatic thyroid tumors (dated by TCRdb to 2020 to 2021). The library was generated by PCR. Instrument used: Illumina HiSeq 4000. TCRdb ran its own pipeline on the public reads, namely fastp trimming at Q25 and MiXCR clone calling, and kept in-frame beta chains. The sample table records some 37,000 clones; about half of these occur just once. The ten largest clones capture about 24% of the sample. Before undergoing thyroid surgery, none of the patients had been given any kind of treatment. The sequenced material came from tumor tissue. The receptors shown here come from a male donor with papillary thyroid cancer or a benign thyroid nodule (not recorded which). Some clones in this sample may be carry-over from other donors' samples.

This clone occurred once. This chain joins TRBV18 and TRBJ2-1; possible D gene TRBD2, 6 bases. Trimming cost V 8 bases and J 6 bases, with 11 bases left between them. Germline CDR1 reads KGHSH; CDR2 reads LQKENI. CDR3 length: 12 residues. The CDR3 sequence is CASGHGGNEQFF. The CDR3 bases are TGTGCCAGCGGACACGGGGGCAATGAGCAGTTCTTC.

This clone was detected a few times. The rearrangement uses TRBV24-1 and TRBJ2-7; D perhaps matches TRBD1 (6 bases). V was shortened by 5 bases and J by 2 bases, with 12 bases between the two germline ends. The CDR3 is 14 residues long. The germline V gene encodes CDR1 KGHDR and CDR2 SFDVKD. The CDR3 DNA is TGTGCCACCAGTGGAAACAGGGTCCCCTACGAGCAGTACTTC. Its protein product is CATSGNRVPYEQYF.

The gene calls are TRBV9 and TRBJ2-1, with 7 bases fitting TRBD1. With V trimmed by 3 bases and J by 6 bases, 18 bases remained unmatched. The CDR3 consists of 18 residues. Germline CDR1 is SGDLS and CDR2 is YYNGEE. The CDR3 loop is CASSASRDRNNRGNEQFF. CDR3 DNA: TGTGCCAGCAGCGCCAGCCGGGACAGAAATAACCGGGGCAATGAGCAGTTCTTC.

This clone was found a few times. The chain recombines TRBV10-3 with TRBJ2-7; tentatively, D is TRBD1 (6 bases). In germline, CDR1 is ENHRY, CDR2 SYGVKD. This CDR3 comprises 12 residues. Trimming took off 10 bases at V and 6 bases at J, with 16 bases between the two ends. CDR3: CATATGAREQYF. CDR3 nucleotides: TGTGCCACCGCGACAGGCGCTCGCGAGCAGTACTTC.

A note on this clone: This could be a read error, since a much larger clone is one nucleotide away. V gene TRBV25-1 combines with J gene TRBJ1-1; D gene ambiguous. The V gene's germline CDR1 is MGHDK and CDR2 SYGVNS. There are 14 residues in the CDR3. CDR3 amino acids: CASNEFRANTEAFF. CDR3 in DNA: TGTGCCAGCAATGAATTTAGGGCTAACACTGAAGCTTTCTTT.

The chain combines TRBV29-1 with TRBJ1-1; D is undetermined. The CDR3 extends over 12 amino acids. Germline CDR1 and CDR2: SQVTM and ANQGSEA. Trimming took 6 bases from V and 1 from J, leaving 9 bases between them. CDR3 protein: CSVLAGNTEAFF. The CDR3, as DNA: TGCAGCGTACTAGCCGGGAACACTGAAGCTTTCTTT. The complete variable domain, with remaining parts taken from reference TRBV29-1 and TRBJ1-1, reads SAVISQKPSRDICQRGTSLTIQCQVDSQVTMMFWYRQQPGQSLTLIATANQGSEATYESGFVIDKFPISRPNLTFSTLTVSNMSPEDSSIYLCSVLAGNTEAFFGQGTRLTVV.

A few counts support this clone. V is TRBV19 and J is TRBJ2-1; perhaps TRBD1 as D (5 bases). V was trimmed by 6 bases and J by 3 bases, leaving 9 bases between them. In germline, CDR1 is LNHDA, CDR2 SQIVND (reference sequence). The CDR3 totals 13 residues. The CDR3 coding sequence is TGTGCCAGTAGCCAGGGAAACTACAATGAGCAGTTCTTC. It yields the protein CASSQGNYNEQFF.

This clone was seen only a few times. V and J are TRBV11-2 and TRBJ2-1, with no clear D. This CDR3 comprises 14 residues. CDR1 is SGHAT and CDR2 is FQNNGV in the germline V gene. Trimming cost V 2 bases and J 4 bases, with 9 bases left between them. CDR3 sequence reads: CASSLFSMYNEQFF. The CDR3 DNA reads as TGTGCCAGCAGCTTATTTTCCATGTACAATGAGCAGTTCTTC.

The chain is built from TRBV18 and TRBJ2-1, with D tentatively TRBD1 (5 bases). The CDR3 is 13 residues long. Germline CDR1 reads KGHSH; CDR2 reads LQKENI. Deletions cut 3 bases from V and 10 bases from J, with 13 bases between. The CDR3 loop reads CASSPDSLGEQFF. CDR3 coding DNA: TGTGCCAGCTCACCTGACAGTTTGGGGGAGCAGTTCTTC.

On this clone: The limits of the CDR3 on the DNA are not certain, so only TCRdb's listed CDR3 is given. The rearrangement joins TRBV5-1 to TRBJ2-2. A total of 10 residues make up the CDR3, ends included. Looked up from germline, CDR1 is SGHRS and CDR2 is YFSETQ. This CDR3 reads CASIPGSCFF.

This rearrangement joins TRBV6-1 to TRBJ1-5, with D perhaps matching TRBD1 (5 bases). This CDR3 has 14 amino acids. The V end lost 5 bases, the J end lost 9 bases, and 17 bases lay between the germline ends. Germline CDR1 MNHNS, CDR2 SASEGT. CDR3 residues: CASSPRDRASPQHF. The CDR3 region has the DNA TGTGCCAGCAGTCCGAGGGACCGGGCATCGCCCCAGCATTTT.

The genes are TRBV18 and TRBJ2-7, with TRBD1 as a possible D gene (6 bases). Germline CDR1 and CDR2: KGHSH and LQKENI. This CDR3 region has 15 residues. V shed 6 bases and J shed 3 bases, with 18 bases lying between them. CDR3 protein: CASSPTGTSFYEQYF. In nucleotides, the CDR3 is TGTGCCAGCTCTCCTACAGGGACGAGCTTCTACGAGCAGTACTTC.

CDR3 sequence: CASSVTGGGGETQYF. CDR3 in DNA: TGTGCCAGCAGCGTAACAGGGGGTGGTGGAGAGACCCAGTACTTC. The genes are TRBV13 and TRBJ2-5, with 8 bases matching TRBD1. V was clipped by 5 bases and J by 4 bases; unmatched bases: 9. The CDR3 has 15 residues. Looked up from germline, CDR1 is PRHDT and CDR2 is FYEKMQ (reference sequence).

The chain links TRBV5-1 to TRBJ1-4, with a possible D match to TRBD1 (5 bases). Germline CDR1 SGHRS, CDR2 YFSETQ. V gave up 7 bases and J gave up 7 bases, with 23 bases separating them. The CDR3 is 16 amino acids. The CDR3 DNA is TGCGCCAGCCGTGGGGGAGCGGGGGAAAGAGGTGAAAAACTGTTTTTT. Translated, it gives CASRGGAGERGEKLFF.